This TCR beta chain came from a study of a mutant IDH1 vaccine in newly diagnosed glioma. The method was immunoSEQ multiplex PCR; TCRdb's version includes in-frame clones alone and lacks a portion of them. The repertoire holds 15,000 to 20,000 clones, around four fifths seen once, with over 8% in the top ten. Time point of the sample: baseline, week 1 (first vaccination visit). Treatment in this sample: pre-vaccination baseline after standard-of-care therapy. This TCR came from a man aged 40-49 years with glioma. This sample comprised PBMCs, obtained from a glioma patient treated with radiotherapy, temozolomide or both.

The CDR3 reads CASSGLSVFGYEQYF. CDR3 nucleotides: TGTGCCAGCAGTGGCCTCTCTGTATTCGGGTACGAGCAGTACTTC. The J gene is TRBJ2-7, the V gene TRBV6-1; no firm D call. V lost 4 bases and J lost 4, with 17 bases in between. CDR1 is MNHNS, CDR2 SASEGT, per germline. This CDR3 has 15 amino acids.